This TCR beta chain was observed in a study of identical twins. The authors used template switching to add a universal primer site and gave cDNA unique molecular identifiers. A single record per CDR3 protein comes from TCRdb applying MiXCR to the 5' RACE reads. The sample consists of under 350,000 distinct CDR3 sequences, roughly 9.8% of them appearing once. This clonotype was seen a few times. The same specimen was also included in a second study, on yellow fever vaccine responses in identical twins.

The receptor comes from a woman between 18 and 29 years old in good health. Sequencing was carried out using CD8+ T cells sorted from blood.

CDR3 sequence: CASSSHREGKYGYTF. CDR3 nucleotides: TGCGCCAGCAGCTCACATAGAGAGGGAAAGTATGGCTACACCTTC. V gene TRBV5-1 combines with J gene TRBJ1-2; D call uncertain. V lost 3 bases to trimming and J lost 5 bases, with 17 bases between them. The V gene's germline CDR1 is SGHRS and CDR2 YFSETQ. The CDR3 covers 15 residues.